The following is a T cell receptor (beta chain) sequence with its context. The CDR3 extends over 16 amino acids. The ends were cut back, 7 bases at V and 4 bases at J, with 21 bases in the middle. From germline, CDR1 is SGHVS and CDR2 FQNEAQ. These data come from a study of blood T cell repertoires in COVID-19. Study-wide context: COVID-19 samples, acute and convalescent, were from the United States, Italy and Spain.

Original analysis: It was from reference gene primer amplification that nucleated cell counts were estimated. Repertoires were generated with immunoSEQ multiplex PCR, while TCRdb's copy carries only in-frame clones and drops some. That table gives V, J and clone size, and the DNA gave D and trimming. The sample lists around 260,000 clones; 85% were seen once. This clonotype was obtained from a human donor in a cohort sampled during active COVID-19. The sample comprised peripheral blood. This chain uses TRBV7-8 with TRBJ2-3; no clear D. This chain's CDR3 is CASTNNPRLSSDTQYF. The CDR3 DNA sequence: TGTGCCAGCACCAACAACCCTAGACTTAGTTCAGATACGCAGTATTTT. The full variable domain, completed using reference TRBV7-8 and TRBJ2-3, is GAGVSQSPRYKVAKRGQDVALRCDPISGHVSLFWYQQALGQGPEFLTYFQNEAQLDKSGLPSDRFFAERPEGSVSTLKIQRTQQEDSAVYLCASTNNPRLSSDTQYFGPGTRLTVL.